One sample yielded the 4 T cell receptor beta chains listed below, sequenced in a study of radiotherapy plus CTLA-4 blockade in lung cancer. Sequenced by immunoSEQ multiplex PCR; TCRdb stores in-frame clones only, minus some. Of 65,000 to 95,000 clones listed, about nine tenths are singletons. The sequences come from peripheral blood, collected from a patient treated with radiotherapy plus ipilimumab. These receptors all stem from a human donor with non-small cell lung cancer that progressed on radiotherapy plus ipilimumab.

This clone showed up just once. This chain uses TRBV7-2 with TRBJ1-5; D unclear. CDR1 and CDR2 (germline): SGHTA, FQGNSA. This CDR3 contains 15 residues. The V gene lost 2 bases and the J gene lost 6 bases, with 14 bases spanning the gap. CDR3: CASSLREARSQPQHF. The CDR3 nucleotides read TGTGCCAGCAGCTTACGAGAAGCGCGCAGTCAGCCCCAGCATTTT. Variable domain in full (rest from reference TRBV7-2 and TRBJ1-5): GAGVSQSPSNKVTEKGKDVELRCDPISGHTALYWYRQSLGQGLEFLIYFQGNSAPDKSGLPSDRFSAERTGGSVSTLTIQRTQQEDSAVYLCASSLREARSQPQHFGDGTRLSIL.

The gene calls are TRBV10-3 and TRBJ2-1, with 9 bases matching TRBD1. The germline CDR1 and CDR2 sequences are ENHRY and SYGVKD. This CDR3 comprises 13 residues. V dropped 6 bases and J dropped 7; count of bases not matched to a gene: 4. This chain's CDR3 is CAIRLDRGNEQFF. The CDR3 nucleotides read TGTGCCATCAGATTAGACAGGGGGAATGAGCAGTTCTTC.

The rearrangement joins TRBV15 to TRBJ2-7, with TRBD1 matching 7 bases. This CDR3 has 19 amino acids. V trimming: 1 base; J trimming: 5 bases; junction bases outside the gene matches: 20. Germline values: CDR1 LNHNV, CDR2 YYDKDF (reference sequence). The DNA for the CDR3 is TGTGCCACCAGCAGAGGAGAACCTTTTAGGGGGCGCGAGGGGAACGAGCAGTACTTC. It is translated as CATSRGEPFRGREGNEQYF.

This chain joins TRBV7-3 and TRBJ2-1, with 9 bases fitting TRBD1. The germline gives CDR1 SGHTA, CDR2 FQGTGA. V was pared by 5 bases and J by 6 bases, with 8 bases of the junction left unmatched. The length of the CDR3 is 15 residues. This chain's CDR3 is CASSDRDREINEQFF. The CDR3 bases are TGTGCCAGCAGCGACCGGGACAGGGAAATCAATGAGCAGTTCTTC.